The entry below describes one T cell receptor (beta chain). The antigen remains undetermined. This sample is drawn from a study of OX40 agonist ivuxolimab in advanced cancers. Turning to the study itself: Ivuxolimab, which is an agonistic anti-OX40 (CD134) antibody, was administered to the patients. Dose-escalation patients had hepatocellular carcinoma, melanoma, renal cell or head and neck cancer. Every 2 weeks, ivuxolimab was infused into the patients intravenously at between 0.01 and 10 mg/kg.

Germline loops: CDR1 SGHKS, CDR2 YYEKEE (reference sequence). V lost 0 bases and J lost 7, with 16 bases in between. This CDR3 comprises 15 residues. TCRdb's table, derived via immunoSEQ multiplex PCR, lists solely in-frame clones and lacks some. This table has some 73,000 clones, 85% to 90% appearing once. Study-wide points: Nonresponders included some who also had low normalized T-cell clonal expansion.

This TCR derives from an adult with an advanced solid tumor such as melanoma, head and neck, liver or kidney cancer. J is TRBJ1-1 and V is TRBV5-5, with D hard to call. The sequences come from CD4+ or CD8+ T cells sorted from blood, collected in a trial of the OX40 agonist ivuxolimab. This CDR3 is CASSLGNAQTLEAFF. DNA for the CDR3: TGTGCCAGCAGCTTGGGGAACGCACAAACGCTTGAAGCTTTCTTT.